This T cell receptor beta chain was retrieved from a study of blood T cell repertoires in COVID-19. As for the study in general: Nucleic acid was either cDNA or gDNA, and it came from T cells, B-cell-depleted T cells, or PBMCs.

Clones were read by immunoSEQ multiplex PCR, and TCRdb kept only the in-frame ones, dropping some. The sample has about 150,000 clones; about 86% are singletons. There are a few counts of this clone. Germline V gene lookup returns CDR1 MNHNY and CDR2 SVGAGI (reference sequence). The CDR3 covers 14 residues. V lost 1 base to trimming and J lost 4 bases, with 8 bases between them. V and J are TRBV6-6 and TRBJ1-5, with unresolved D. The sample consisted of peripheral blood. The TCR sequence derives from a woman in her fifties or sixties with acute or convalescent COVID-19. The DNA of the CDR3 is TGTGCCAGCAGTTACTATTCGTCGAATCAGCCCCAGCATTTT. Protein: CASSYYSSNQPQHF.